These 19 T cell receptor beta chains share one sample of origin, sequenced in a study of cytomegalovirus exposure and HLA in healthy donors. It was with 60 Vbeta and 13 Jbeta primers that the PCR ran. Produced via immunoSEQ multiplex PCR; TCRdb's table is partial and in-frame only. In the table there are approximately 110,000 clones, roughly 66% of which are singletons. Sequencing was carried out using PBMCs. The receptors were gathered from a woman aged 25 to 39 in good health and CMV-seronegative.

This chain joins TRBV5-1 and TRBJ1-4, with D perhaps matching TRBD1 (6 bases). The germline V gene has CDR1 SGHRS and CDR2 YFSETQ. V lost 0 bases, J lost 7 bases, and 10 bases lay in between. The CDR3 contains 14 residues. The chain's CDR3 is CASSLEGGGEKLFF. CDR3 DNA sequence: TGCGCCAGCAGCTTGGAAGGGGGGGGTGAAAAACTGTTTTTT.

The CDR3 loop reads CASSLGLAATYEQYF. DNA of the CDR3: TGTGCCAGCAGCTTGGGACTAGCGGCGACCTACGAGCAGTACTTC. The chain carries TRBV7-9 and TRBJ2-5; 11 nucleotides match TRBD2. The J call may not be correct, given that the DNA end is closer to TRBJ2-7. The germline gives CDR1 SEHNR, CDR2 FQNEAQ (reference sequence). The CDR3 length is 15 residues.

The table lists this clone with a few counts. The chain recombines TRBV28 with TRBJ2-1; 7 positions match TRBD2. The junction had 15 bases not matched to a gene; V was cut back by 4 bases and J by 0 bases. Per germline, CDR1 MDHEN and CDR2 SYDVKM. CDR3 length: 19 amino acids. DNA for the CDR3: TGTGCCAGCAGTTCCCGGGACTACCTGATAATGAGCTCCTACAATGAGCAGTTCTTC. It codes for CASSSRDYLIMSSYNEQFF.

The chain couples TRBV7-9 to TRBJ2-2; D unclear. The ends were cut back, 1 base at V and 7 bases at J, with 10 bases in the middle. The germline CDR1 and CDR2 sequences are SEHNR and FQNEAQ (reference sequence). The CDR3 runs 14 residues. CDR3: CASSLGHINGELFF. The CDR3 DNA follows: TGTGCCAGCAGCTTAGGGCATATTAACGGGGAGCTGTTTTTT.

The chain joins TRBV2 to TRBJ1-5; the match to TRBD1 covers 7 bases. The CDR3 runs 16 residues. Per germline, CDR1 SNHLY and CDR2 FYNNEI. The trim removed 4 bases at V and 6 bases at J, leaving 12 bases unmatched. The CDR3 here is CASSGQGSSVGQPQHF. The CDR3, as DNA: TGTGCCAGCAGTGGACAGGGTTCGTCGGTAGGTCAGCCCCAGCATTTT.

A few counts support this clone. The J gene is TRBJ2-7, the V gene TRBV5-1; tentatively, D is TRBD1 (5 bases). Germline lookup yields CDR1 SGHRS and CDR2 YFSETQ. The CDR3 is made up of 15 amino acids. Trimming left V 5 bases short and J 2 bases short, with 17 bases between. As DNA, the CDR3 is TGCGCCAGCAGTCAGGACACAACCAGCACCTACGAGCAGTACTTC. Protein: CASSQDTTSTYEQYF.

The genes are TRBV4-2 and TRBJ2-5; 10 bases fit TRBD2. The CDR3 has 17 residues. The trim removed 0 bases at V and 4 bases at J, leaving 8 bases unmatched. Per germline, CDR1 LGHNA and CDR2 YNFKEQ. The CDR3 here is CASSQDLGLAGVETQYF. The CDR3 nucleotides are TGTGCCAGCAGCCAAGATCTAGGGCTAGCGGGAGTAGAGACCCAGTACTTC.

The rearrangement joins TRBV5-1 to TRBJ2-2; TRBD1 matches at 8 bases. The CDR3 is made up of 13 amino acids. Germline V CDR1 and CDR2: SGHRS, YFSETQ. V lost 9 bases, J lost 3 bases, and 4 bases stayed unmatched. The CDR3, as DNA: TGCGCCACCCGGACAGGGTACACCGGGGAGCTGTTTTTT. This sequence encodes CATRTGYTGELFF.

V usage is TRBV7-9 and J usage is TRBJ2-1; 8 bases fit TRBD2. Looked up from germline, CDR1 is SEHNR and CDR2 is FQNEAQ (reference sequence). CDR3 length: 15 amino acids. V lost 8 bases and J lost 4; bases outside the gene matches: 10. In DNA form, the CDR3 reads TGTGCCAGCGTAAGGAGCGGGGGCCCTTACAATGAGCAGTTCTTC. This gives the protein CASVRSGGPYNEQFF.

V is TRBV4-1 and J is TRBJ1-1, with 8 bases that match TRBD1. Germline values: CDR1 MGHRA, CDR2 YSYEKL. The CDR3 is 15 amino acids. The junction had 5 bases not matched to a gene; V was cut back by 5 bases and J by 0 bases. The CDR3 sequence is CASSNRGTMNTEAFF. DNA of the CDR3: TGCGCCAGCAGCAACAGGGGGACTATGAACACTGAAGCTTTCTTT.

The CDR3 loop is CASSDGLRGEQFF. The DNA for the CDR3 is TGTGCCAGCAGCGATGGGCTTCGGGGTGAGCAGTTCTTC. The genes are TRBV7-9 and TRBJ2-1, with D tentatively TRBD2 (5 bases). The CDR3 has 13 amino acids. Germline CDR1 reads SEHNR; CDR2 reads FQNEAQ (reference sequence). V lost 5 bases to trimming and J lost 9 bases, with 14 bases between them.

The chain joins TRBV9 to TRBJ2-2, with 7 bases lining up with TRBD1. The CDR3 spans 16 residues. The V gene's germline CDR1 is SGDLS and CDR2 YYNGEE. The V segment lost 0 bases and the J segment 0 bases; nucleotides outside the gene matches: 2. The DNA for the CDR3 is TGTGCCAGCAGCGTAGTTACAGGGGCGAACACCGGGGAGCTGTTTTTT. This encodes CASSVVTGANTGELFF.

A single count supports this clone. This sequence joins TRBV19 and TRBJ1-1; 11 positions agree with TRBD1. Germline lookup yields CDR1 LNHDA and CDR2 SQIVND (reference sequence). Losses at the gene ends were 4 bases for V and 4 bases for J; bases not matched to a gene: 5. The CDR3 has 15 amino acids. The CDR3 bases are TGTGCCAGTAGTACAGGACAGGGGGCGGGCACTGAAGCTTTCTTT. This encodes CASSTGQGAGTEAFF.

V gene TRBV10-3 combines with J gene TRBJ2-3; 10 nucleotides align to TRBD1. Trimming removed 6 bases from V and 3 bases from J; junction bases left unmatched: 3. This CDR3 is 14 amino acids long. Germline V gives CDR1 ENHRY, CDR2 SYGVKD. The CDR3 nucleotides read TGTGCCATCAGCCGGACAGGGGGGACAGATACGCAGTATTTT. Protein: CAISRTGGTDTQYF.

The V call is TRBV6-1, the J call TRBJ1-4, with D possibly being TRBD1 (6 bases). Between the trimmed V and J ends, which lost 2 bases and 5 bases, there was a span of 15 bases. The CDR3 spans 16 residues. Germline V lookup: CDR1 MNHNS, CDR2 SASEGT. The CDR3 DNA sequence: TGTGCCAGCAGTGAAAACGTCGGGGGGGCGAATGAAAAACTGTTTTTT. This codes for CASSENVGGANEKLFF.

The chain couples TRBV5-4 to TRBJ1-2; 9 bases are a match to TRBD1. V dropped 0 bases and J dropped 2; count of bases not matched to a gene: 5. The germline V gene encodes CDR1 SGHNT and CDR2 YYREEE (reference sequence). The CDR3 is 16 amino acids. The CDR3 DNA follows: TGTGCCAGCAGCTTGGAAGGACAGGGGCCAAACTATGGCTACACCTTC. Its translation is CASSLEGQGPNYGYTF.

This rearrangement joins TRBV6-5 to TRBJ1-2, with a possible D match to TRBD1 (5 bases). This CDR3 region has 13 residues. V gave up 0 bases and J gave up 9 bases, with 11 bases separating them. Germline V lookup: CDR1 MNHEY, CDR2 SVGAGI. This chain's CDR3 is CASSYSTGDSYTF. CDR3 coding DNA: TGTGCCAGCAGTTACTCGACGGGGGATAGCTACACCTTC.

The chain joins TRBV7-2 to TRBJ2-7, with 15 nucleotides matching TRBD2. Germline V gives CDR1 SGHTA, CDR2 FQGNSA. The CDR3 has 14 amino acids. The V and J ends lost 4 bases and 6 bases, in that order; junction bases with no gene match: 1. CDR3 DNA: TGTGCCAGCAGCTGGACTAGCGGGAGGGCCGAGCAGTACTTC. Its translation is CASSWTSGRAEQYF.

The CDR3 spells CASSPRGQPVNTEAFF. The DNA for the CDR3 is TGTGCCAGCAGCCCCAGGGGACAACCGGTGAACACTGAAGCTTTCTTT. The chain links TRBV9 to TRBJ1-1; D is possibly TRBD1 (6 bases). Trimming removed 4 bases from V and 0 bases from J, with 16 bases in between. Germline V gene lookup returns CDR1 SGDLS and CDR2 YYNGEE. CDR3 size: 16 residues.